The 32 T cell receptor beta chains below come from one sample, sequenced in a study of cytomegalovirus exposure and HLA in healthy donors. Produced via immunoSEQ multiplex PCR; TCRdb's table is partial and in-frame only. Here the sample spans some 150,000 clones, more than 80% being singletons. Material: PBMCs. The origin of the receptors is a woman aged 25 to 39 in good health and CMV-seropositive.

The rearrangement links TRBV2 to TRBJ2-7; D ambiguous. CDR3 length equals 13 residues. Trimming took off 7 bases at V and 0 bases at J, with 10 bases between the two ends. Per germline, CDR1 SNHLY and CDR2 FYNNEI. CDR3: CASIPPSSYEQYF. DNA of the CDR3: TGTGCCAGCATACCCCCCAGCTCCTACGAGCAGTACTTC.

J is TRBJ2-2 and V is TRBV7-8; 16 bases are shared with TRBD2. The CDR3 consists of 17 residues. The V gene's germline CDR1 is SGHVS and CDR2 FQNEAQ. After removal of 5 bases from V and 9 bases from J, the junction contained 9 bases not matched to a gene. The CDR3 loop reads CASSARGTSGGAWELFF. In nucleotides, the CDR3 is TGTGCCAGCAGCGCCCGCGGGACTAGCGGGGGGGCCTGGGAGCTGTTTTTT.

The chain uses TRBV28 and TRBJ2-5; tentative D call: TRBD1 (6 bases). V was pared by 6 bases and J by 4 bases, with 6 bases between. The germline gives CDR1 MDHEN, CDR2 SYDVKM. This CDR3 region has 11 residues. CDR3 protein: CASRGAETQYF. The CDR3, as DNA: TGTGCCAGCAGGGGGGCAGAGACCCAGTACTTC. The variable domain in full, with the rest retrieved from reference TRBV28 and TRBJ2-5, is DVKVTQSSRYLVKRTGEKVFLECVQDMDHENMFWYRQDPGLGLRLIYFSYDVKMKEKGDIPEGYSVSREKKERFSLILESASTNQTSMYLCASRGAETQYFGPGTRLLVL.

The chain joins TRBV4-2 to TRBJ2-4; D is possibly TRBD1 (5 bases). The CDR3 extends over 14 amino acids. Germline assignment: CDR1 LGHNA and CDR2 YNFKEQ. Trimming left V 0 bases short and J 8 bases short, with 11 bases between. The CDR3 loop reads CASSQDLQGDIQYF. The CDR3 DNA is TGTGCCAGCAGCCAAGATCTCCAGGGTGACATTCAGTACTTC.

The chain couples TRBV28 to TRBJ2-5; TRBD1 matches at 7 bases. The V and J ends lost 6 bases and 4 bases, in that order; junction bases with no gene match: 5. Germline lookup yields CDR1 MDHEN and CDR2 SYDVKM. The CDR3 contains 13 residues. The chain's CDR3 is CASRRGLGETQYF. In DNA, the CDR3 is TGTGCCAGCAGGAGGGGGCTTGGAGAGACCCAGTACTTC. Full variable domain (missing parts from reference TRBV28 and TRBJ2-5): DVKVTQSSRYLVKRTGEKVFLECVQDMDHENMFWYRQDPGLGLRLIYFSYDVKMKEKGDIPEGYSVSREKKERFSLILESASTNQTSMYLCASRRGLGETQYFGPGTRLLVL.

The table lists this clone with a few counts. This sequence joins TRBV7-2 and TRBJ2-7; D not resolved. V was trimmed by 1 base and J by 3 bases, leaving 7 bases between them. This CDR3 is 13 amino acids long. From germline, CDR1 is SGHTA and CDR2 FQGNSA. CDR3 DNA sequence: TGTGCCAGCAGCTTAGTATCGGGCTACGAGCAGTACTTC. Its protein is CASSLVSGYEQYF.

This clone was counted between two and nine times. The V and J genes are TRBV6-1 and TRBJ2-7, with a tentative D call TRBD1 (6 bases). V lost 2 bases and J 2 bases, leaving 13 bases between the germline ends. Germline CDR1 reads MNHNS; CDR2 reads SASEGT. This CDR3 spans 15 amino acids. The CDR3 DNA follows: TGTGCCAGCAGTGAAATCAACAGGGTAACCTACGAGCAGTACTTC. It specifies CASSEINRVTYEQYF.

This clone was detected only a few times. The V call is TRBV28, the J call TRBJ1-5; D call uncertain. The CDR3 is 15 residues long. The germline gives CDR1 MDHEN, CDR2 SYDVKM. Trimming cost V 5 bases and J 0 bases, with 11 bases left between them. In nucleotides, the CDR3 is TGTGCCAGCAGTATGTACTCCCATAGCAATCAGCCCCAGCATTTT. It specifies CASSMYSHSNQPQHF. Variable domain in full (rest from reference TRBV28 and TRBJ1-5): DVKVTQSSRYLVKRTGEKVFLECVQDMDHENMFWYRQDPGLGLRLIYFSYDVKMKEKGDIPEGYSVSREKKERFSLILESASTNQTSMYLCASSMYSHSNQPQHFGDGTRLSIL.

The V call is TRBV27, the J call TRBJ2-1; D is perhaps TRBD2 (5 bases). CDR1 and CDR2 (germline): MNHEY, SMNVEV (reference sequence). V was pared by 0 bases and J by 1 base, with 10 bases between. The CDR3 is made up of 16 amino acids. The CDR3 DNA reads TGTGCCAGCAGTTTATCGTGGCGGGTGTCCTACAATGAGCAGTTCTTC. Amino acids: CASSLSWRVSYNEQFF.

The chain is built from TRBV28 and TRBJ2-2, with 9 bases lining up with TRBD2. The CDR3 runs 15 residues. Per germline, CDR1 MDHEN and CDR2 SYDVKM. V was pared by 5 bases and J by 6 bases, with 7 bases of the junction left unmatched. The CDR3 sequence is CASSIAGEGPGELFF. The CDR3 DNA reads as TGTGCCAGCAGTATAGCGGGAGAAGGGCCCGGGGAGCTGTTTTTT. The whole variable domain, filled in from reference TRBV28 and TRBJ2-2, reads DVKVTQSSRYLVKRTGEKVFLECVQDMDHENMFWYRQDPGLGLRLIYFSYDVKMKEKGDIPEGYSVSREKKERFSLILESASTNQTSMYLCASSIAGEGPGELFFGEGSRLTVL.

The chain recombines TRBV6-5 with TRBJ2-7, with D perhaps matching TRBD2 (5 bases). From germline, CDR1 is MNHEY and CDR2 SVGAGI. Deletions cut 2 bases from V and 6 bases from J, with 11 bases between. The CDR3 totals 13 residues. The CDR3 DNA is TGTGCCAGCAGTTACGGACTTGGGGTCGAGCAGTACTTC. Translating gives CASSYGLGVEQYF.

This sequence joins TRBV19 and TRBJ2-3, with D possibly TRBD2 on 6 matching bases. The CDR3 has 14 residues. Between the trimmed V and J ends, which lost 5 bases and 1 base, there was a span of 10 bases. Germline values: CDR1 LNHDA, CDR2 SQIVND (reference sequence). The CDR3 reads CASSVSGGTDTQYF. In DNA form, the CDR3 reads TGTGCCAGTAGTGTTAGCGGTGGCACAGATACGCAGTATTTT.

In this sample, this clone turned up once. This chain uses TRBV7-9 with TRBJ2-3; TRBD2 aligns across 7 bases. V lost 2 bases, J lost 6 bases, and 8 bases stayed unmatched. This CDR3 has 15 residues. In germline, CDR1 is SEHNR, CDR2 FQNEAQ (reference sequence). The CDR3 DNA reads TGTGCCAGCAGCTTACAGCGGGGAGTAGGGGATACGCAGTATTTT. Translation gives CASSLQRGVGDTQYF.

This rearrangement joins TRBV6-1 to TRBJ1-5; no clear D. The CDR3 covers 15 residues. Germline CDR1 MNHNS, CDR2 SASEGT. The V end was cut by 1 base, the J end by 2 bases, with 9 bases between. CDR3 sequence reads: CASSEGPTGNQPQHF. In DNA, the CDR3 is TGTGCCAGCAGTGAAGGCCCCACTGGCAATCAGCCCCAGCATTTT.

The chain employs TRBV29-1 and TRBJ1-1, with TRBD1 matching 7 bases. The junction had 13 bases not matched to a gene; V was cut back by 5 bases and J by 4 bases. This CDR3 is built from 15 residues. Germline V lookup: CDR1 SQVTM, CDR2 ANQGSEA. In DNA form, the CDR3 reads TGCAGCGTTTCTGGGGACAGCCGAGGACTCACTGAAGCTTTCTTT. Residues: CSVSGDSRGLTEAFF.

This CDR3 is CSVGTSSSYEQYF. In nucleotides, the CDR3 is TGCAGCGTAGGGACTTCGAGCTCCTACGAGCAGTACTTC. V is TRBV29-1 and J is TRBJ2-7; maybe TRBD2 (6 bases). Trimming pared 6 bases from V and 0 bases from J, leaving 12 bases between. The CDR3 loop spans 13 amino acids. From germline, CDR1 is SQVTM and CDR2 ANQGSEA.

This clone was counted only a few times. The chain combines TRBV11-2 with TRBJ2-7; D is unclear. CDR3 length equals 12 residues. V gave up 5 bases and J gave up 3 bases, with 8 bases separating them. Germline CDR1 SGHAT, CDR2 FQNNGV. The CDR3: CASSPRNYEQYF. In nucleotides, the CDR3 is TGTGCCAGCAGCCCGCGGAACTACGAGCAGTACTTC.

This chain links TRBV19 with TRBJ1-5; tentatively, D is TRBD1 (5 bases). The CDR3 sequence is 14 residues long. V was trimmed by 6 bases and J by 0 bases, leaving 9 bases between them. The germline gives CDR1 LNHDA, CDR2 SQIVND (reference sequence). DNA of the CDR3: TGTGCCAGTAGGGGGGGGAGTAGCAATCAGCCCCAGCATTTT. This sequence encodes CASRGGSSNQPQHF.

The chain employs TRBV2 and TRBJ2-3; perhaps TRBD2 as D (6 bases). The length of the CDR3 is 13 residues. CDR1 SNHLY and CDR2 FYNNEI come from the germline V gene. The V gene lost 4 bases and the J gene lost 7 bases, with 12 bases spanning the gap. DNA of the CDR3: TGTGCCAGCAGTGGGGTGGCGGGGAATACGCAGTATTTT. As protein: CASSGVAGNTQYF.

The DNA of the CDR3 is TGTGCCAGCAGTTTAGTCGGGAAGCCTGGAAACACCATATATTTT. Its protein is CASSLVGKPGNTIYF. The chain employs TRBV27 and TRBJ1-3; D unresolved. Trimming took off 2 bases at V and 2 bases at J, with 10 bases between the two ends. Germline V CDR1 and CDR2: MNHEY, SMNVEV (reference sequence). The length of the CDR3 is 15 residues.

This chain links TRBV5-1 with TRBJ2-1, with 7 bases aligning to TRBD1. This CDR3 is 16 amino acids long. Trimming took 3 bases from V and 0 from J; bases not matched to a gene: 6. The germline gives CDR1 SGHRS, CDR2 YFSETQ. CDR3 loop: CASSSSTGHSYNEQFF. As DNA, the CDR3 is TGCGCCAGCAGCTCCTCGACAGGGCACTCCTACAATGAGCAGTTCTTC.

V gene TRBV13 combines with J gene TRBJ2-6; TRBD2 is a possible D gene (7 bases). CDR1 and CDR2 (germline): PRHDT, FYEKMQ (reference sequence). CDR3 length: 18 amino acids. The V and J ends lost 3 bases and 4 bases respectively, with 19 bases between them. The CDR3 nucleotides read TGTGCCAGCAGCTTTGGGGGACGGGGGGCGACCGGGGCCAACGTCCTGACTTTC. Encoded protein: CASSFGGRGATGANVLTF.

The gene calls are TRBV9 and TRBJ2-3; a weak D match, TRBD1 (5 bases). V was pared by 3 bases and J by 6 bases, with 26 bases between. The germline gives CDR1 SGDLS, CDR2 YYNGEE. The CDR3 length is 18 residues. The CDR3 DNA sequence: TGTGCCAGCAGCGGCGACCCAGGGTACAGCGTCCCTGCCGATACGCAGTATTTT. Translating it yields CASSGDPGYSVPADTQYF.

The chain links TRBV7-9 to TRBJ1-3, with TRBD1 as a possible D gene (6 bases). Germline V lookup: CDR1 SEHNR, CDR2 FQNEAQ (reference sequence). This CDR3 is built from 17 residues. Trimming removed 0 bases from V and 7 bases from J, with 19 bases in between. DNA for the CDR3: TGTGCCAGCAGCTTAGCGAGACAACAGGGAGTACTGAACACCATATATTTT. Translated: CASSLARQQGVLNTIYF. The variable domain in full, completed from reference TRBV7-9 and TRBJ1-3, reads DTGVSQNPRHKITKRGQNVTFRCDPISEHNRLYWYRQTLGQGPEFLTYFQNEAQLEKSRLLSDRFSAERPKGSFSTLEIQRTEQGDSAMYLCASSLARQQGVLNTIYFGEGSWLTVV.

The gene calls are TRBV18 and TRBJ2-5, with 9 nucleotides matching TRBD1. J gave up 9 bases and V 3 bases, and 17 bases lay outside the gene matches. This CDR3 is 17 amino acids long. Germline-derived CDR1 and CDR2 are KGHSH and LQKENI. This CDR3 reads CASSPVRRDRVMKAQYF. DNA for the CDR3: TGTGCCAGCTCACCCGTACGCCGGGACAGGGTCATGAAGGCCCAGTACTTC.

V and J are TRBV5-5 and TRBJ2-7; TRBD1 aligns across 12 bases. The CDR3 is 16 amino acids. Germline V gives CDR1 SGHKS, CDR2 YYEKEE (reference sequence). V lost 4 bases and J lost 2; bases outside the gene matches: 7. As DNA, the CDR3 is TGTGCCAGCAGCCCCGGGACAGGGGGCCAGGCCTACGAGCAGTACTTC. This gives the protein CASSPGTGGQAYEQYF. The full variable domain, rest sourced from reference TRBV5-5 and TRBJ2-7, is DAGVTQSPTHLIKTRGQQVTLRCSPISGHKSVSWYQQVLGQGPQFIFQYYEKEERGRGNFPDRFSARQFPNYSSELNVNALLLGDSALYLCASSPGTGGQAYEQYFGPGTRLTVT.

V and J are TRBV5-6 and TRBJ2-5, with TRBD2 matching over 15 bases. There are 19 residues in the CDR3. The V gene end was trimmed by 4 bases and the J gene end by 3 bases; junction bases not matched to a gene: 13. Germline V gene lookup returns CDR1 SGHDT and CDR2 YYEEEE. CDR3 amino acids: CASSPTRRGLAGGKETQYF. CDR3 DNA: TGTGCCAGCAGCCCTACTAGAAGGGGACTAGCGGGAGGAAAAGAGACCCAGTACTTC.

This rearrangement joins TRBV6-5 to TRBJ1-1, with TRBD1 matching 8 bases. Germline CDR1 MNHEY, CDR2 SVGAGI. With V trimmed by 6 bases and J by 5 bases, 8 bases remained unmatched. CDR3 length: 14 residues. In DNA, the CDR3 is TGTGCCAGCAGCCAACCTACAGGGGGAACTGAAGCTTTCTTT. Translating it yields CASSQPTGGTEAFF.

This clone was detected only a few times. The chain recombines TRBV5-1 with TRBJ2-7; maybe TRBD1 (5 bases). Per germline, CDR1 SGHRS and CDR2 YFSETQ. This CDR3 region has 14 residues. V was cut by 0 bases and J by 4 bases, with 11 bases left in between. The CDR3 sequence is CASSLAGNEYEQYF. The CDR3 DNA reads TGCGCCAGCAGCTTGGCAGGGAACGAGTACGAGCAGTACTTC. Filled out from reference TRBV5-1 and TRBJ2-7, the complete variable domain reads KAGVTQTPRYLIKTRGQQVTLSCSPISGHRSVSWYQQTPGQGLQFLFEYFSETQRNKGNFPGRFSGRQFSNSRSEMNVSTLELGDSALYLCASSLAGNEYEQYFGPGTRLTVT.

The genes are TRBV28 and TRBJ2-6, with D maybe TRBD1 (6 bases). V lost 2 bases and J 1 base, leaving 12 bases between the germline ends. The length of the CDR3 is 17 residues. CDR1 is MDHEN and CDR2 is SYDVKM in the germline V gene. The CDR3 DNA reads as TGTGCCAGCAGTTTACCAGGGGTGGATTCTGGGGCCAACGTCCTGACTTTC. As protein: CASSLPGVDSGANVLTF.

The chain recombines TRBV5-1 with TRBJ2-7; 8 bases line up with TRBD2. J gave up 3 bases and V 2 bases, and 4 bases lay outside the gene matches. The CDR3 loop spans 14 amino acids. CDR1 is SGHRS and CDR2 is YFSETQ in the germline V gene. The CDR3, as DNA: TGCGCCAGCAGCTTCCGCAGCGGGAGCTACGAGCAGTACTTC. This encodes CASSFRSGSYEQYF. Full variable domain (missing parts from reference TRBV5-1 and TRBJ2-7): KAGVTQTPRYLIKTRGQQVTLSCSPISGHRSVSWYQQTPGQGLQFLFEYFSETQRNKGNFPGRFSGRQFSNSRSEMNVSTLELGDSALYLCASSFRSGSYEQYFGPGTRLTVT.

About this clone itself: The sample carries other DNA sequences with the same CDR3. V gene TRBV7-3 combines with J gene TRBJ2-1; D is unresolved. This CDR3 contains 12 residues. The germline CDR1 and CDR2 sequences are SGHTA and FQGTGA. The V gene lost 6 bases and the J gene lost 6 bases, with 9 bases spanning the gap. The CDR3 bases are TGTGCCAGCAGTTTCTCCGGCAATGAGCAGTTCTTC. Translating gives CASSFSGNEQFF.